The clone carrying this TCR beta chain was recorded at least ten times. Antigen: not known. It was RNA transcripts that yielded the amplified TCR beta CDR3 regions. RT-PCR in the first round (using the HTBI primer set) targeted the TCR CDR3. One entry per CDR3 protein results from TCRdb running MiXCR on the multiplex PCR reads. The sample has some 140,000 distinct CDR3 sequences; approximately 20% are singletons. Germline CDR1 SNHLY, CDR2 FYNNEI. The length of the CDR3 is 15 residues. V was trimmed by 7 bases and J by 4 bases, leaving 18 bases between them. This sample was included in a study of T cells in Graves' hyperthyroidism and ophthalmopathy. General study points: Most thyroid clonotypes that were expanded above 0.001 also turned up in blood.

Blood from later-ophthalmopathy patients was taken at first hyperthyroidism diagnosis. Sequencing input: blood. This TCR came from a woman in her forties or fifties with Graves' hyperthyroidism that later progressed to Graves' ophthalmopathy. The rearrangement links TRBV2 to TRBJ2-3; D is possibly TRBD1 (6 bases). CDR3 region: CASTTQGEVADTQYF. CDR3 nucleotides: TGTGCCAGCACCACACAGGGAGAGGTTGCAGATACGCAGTATTTT.